This T cell receptor beta chain was observed in a study of blood T cell repertoires in COVID-19. On the study more broadly: The United States, Italy and Spain were the sources of the acute and convalescent COVID-19 samples. T cells, B-cell-depleted T cells, or PBMCs provided the cDNA or gDNA that served as material.

How the authors handled the data: Estimation of nucleated cell counts was performed using reference gene primer amplification. Here immunoSEQ multiplex PCR was the method, and the copy in TCRdb shows in-frame clones only, minus some. The D gene and trimming were derived from the DNA, and the V and J assignments and clone size from that table. The sample consists of a few hundred thousand clones, approximately 90% of them appearing once. The receptor's source is a man in his 60s who had recovered from COVID-19. Sample: peripheral blood.

The CDR3 DNA is TGCGCCAGCAGCCAAGATGCCCCGGCGGTAGTGGATACGCAGTATTTT. This encodes CASSQDAPAVVDTQYF. The chain recombines TRBV4-1 with TRBJ2-3, with no clear D. Germline V CDR1 and CDR2: MGHRA, YSYEKL. V was pared by 0 bases and J by 6 bases, with 16 bases between. The length of the CDR3 is 16 residues.